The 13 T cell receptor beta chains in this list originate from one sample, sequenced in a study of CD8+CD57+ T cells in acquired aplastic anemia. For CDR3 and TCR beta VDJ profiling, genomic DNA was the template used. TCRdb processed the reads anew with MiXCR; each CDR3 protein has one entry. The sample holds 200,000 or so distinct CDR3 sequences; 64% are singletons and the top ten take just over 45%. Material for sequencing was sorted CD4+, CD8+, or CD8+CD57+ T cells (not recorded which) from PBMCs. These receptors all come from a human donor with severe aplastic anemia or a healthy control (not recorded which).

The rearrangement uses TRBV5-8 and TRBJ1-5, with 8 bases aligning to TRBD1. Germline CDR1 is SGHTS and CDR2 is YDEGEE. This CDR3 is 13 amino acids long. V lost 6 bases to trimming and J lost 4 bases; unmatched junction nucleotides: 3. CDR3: CASIDRGNQPQHF. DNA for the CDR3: TGTGCCAGCATCGACAGGGGTAATCAGCCCCAGCATTTT.

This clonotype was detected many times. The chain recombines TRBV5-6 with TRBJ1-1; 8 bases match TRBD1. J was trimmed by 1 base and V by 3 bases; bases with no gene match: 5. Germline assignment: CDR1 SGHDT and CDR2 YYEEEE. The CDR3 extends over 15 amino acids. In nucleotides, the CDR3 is TGTGCCAGCAGCTGGCAGGGGGCCCGGAACACTGAAGCTTTCTTT. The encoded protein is CASSWQGARNTEAFF.

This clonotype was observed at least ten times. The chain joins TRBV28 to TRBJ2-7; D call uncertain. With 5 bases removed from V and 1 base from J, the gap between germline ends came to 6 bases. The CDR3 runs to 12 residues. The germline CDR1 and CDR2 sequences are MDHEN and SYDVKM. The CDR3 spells CASSGMSYEQYF. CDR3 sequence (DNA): TGTGCCAGCAGTGGCATGTCCTACGAGCAGTACTTC.

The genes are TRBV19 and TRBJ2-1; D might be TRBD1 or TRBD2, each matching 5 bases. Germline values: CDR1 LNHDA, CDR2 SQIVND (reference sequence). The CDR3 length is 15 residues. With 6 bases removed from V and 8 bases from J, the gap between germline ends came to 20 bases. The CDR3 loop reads CASRGPRERSDEQFF. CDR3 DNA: TGTGCCAGTAGGGGACCCAGGGAGCGGAGCGATGAGCAGTTCTTC.

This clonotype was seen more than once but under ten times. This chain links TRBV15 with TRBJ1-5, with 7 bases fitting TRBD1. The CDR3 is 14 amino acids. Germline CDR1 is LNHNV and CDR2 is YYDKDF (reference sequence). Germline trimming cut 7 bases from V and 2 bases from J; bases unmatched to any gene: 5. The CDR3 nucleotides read TGTGCCACCAAGACAGGGCAGGGCAATCAGCCCCAGCATTTT. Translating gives CATKTGQGNQPQHF. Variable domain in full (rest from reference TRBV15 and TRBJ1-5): DAMVIQNPRYQVTQFGKPVTLSCSQTLNHNVMYWYQQKSSQAPKLLFHYYDKDFNNEADTPDNFQSRRPNTSFCFLDIRSPGLGDTAMYLCATKTGQGNQPQHFGDGTRLSIL.

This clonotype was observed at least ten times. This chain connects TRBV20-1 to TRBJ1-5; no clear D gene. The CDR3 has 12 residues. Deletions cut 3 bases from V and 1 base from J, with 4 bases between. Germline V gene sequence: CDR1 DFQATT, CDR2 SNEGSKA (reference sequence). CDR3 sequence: CSARISNQPQHF. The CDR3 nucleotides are TGCAGTGCTAGGATCAGCAATCAGCCCCAGCATTTT.

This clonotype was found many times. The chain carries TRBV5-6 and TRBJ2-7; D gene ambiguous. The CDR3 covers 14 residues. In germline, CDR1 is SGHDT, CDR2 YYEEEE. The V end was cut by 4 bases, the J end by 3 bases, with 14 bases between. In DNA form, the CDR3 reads TGTGCCAGCAGCCACTCATCCCAATACTACGAGCAGTACTTC. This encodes CASSHSSQYYEQYF.

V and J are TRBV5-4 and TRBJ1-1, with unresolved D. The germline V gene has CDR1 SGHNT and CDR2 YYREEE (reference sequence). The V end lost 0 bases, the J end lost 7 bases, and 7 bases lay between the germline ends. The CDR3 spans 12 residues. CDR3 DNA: TGTGCCAGCAGCTTGGGGAGATATGAAGCTTTCTTT. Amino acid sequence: CASSLGRYEAFF.

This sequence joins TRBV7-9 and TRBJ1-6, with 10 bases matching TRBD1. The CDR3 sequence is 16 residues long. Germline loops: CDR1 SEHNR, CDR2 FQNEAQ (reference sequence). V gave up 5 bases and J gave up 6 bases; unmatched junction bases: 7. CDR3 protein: CASSIYRDRGNSPLHF. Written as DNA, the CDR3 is TGTGCCAGCAGCATCTACCGGGACAGGGGTAATTCACCCCTCCACTTT. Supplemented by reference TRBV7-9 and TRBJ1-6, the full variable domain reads DTGVSQNPRHKITKRGQNVTFRCDPISEHNRLYWYRQTLGQGPEFLTYFQNEAQLEKSRLLSDRFSAERPKGSFSTLEIQRTEQGDSAMYLCASSIYRDRGNSPLHFGNGTRLTVT.

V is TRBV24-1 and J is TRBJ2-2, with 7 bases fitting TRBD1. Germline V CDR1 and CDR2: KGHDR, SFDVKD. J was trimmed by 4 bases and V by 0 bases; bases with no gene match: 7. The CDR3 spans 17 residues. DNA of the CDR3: TGTGCCACCAGTGATTTGCGAGGGGGCGATGTCACCGGGGAGCTGTTTTTT. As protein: CATSDLRGGDVTGELFF.

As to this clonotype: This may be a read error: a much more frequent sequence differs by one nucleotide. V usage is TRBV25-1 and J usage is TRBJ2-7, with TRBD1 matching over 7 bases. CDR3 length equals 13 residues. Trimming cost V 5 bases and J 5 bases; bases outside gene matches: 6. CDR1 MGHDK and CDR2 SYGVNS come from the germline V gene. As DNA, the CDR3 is TGTGCCAGCAGTTTAGGGACAGCACACGAGCAGTACTTC. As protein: CASSLGTAHEQYF.

The CDR3 sequence is CSAAGGGGTTDTQYF. Here the CDR3 DNA reads TGCAGTGCGGCCGGGGGCGGAGGAACCACAGATACGCAGTATTTT. The chain joins TRBV20-1 to TRBJ2-3; D may correspond to TRBD1 or TRBD2 (6 bases each). Germline loops: CDR1 DFQATT, CDR2 SNEGSKA (reference sequence). The V end was cut by 6 bases, the J end by 2 bases, with 18 bases between. This CDR3 is 15 amino acids long.

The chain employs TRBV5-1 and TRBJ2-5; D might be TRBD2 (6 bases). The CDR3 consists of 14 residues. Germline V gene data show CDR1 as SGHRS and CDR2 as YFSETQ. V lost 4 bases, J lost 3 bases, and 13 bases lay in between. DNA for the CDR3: TGCGCCAGCAGCCCCCGGGAGTTCGAAGAGACCCAGTACTTC. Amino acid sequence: CASSPREFEETQYF.